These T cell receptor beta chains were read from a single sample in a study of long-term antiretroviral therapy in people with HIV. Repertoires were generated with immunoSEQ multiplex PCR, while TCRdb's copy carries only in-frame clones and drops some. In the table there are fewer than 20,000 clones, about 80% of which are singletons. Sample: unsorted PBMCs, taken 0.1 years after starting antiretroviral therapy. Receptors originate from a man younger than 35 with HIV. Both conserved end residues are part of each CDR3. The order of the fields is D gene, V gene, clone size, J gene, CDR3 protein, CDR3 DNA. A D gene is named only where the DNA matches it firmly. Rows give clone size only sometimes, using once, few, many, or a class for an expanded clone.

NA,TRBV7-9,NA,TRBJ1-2,CASSLRDFGEHYGYTF,TGTGCCAGCAGCCTTAGAGATTTTGGGGAACACTATGGCTACACCTTC
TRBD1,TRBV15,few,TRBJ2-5,CATSRTGDLQETQYF,TGTGCCACCAGCAGGACAGGGGACCTCCAAGAGACCCAGTACTTC
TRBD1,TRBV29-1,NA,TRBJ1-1,CSAQTGAHEVEAFF,TGCAGCGCCCAAACAGGGGCCCACGAAGTTGAAGCTTTCTTT
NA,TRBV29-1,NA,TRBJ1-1,CSVARGTGGTEAFF,TGCAGCGTTGCCCGGGGTACGGGCGGCACTGAAGCTTTCTTT
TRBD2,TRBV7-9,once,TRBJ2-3,CASSYPHSPGTSMTDTQYF,TGTGCCAGCAGTTACCCTCACTCGCCAGGGACTAGTATGACAGATACGCAGTATTTT
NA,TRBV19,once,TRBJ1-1,CASTTPGRNTEAFF,TGTGCCAGTACCACTCCGGGACGGAACACTGAAGCTTTCTTT
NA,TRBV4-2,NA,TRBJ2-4,CASSPIQGEAKNIQYF,TGTGCCAGCAGCCCTATACAGGGAGAGGCCAAAAACATTCAGTACTTC
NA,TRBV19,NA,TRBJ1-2,CASSIIQGMYYGYTF,TGTGCCAGTAGTATCATCCAGGGGATGTACTATGGCTACACCTTC
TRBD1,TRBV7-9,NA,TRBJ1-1,CASSSPTGMNTEAFF,TGTGCCAGCAGCTCCCCGACAGGGATGAACACTGAAGCTTTCTTT
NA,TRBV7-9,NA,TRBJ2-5,CASSPRTAQGTQYF,TGTGCCAGCAGCCCGCGGACAGCCCAAGGGACCCAGTACTTC
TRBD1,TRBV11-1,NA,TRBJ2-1,CASTPRDRNNEQFF,TGTGCCAGCACCCCCCGGGACAGGAACAATGAGCAGTTCTTC
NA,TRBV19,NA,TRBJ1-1,CASRTGGLNTEAFF,TGTGCCAGTAGGACCGGGGGCTTGAACACTGAAGCTTTCTTT
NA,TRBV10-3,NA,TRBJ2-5,CAISEHAGSETQYF,TGTGCCATCAGTGAACATGCAGGGTCCGAGACCCAGTACTTC
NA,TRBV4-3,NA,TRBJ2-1,CASSRSWSNEQFF,TGCGCCAGCAGCCGGTCCTGGTCCAATGAGCAGTTCTTC
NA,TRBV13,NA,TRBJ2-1,CASSPGAGNNEQFF,TGTGCCAGCTCCCCCGGGGCAGGGAACAATGAGCAGTTCTTC
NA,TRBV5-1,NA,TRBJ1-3,CASSLGSYTNSGNTIYF,TGCGCCAGCAGCTTGGGTTCATACACCAACTCTGGAAACACCATATATTTT
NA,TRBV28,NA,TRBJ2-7,CASSLSTYYEQYF,TGTGCCAGCAGCCTATCAACCTACTACGAGCAGTACTTC
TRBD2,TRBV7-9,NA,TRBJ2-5,CASSLGALAGETQYF,TGTGCCAGCAGCTTAGGGGCCTTAGCGGGAGAGACCCAGTACTTC
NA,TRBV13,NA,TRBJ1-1,CASSFDRRGKTEAFF,TGTGCCAGCAGCTTTGACAGGAGAGGAAAGACTGAAGCTTTCTTT
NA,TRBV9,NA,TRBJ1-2,CASSVEPGAGYGYTF,TGTGCCAGCAGCGTAGAGCCAGGGGCGGGCTATGGCTACACCTTC
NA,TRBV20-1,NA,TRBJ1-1,CSASRGPEAFF,TGCAGTGCTAGCCGCGGGCCTGAAGCTTTCTTT
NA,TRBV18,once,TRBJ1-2,CASSPDGPGGYTF,TGTGCCAGCTCACCGGACGGGCCAGGTGGCTACACCTTC
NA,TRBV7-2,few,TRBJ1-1,CASSFSLGNEAFF,TGTGCCAGCAGCTTCTCTCTGGGAAACGAAGCTTTCTTT
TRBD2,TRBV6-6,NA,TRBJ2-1,CASTTGGNNEQFF,TGTGCCAGCACCACGGGGGGAAACAATGAGCAGTTCTTC
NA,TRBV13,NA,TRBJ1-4,CASSLGESYRGEKLFF,TGTGCCAGCAGCTTAGGGGAGTCATATCGCGGTGAAAAACTGTTTTTT
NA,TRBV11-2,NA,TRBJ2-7,CASSLERIYEQYF,TGTGCCAGCAGCTTAGAGAGGATCTACGAGCAGTACTTC